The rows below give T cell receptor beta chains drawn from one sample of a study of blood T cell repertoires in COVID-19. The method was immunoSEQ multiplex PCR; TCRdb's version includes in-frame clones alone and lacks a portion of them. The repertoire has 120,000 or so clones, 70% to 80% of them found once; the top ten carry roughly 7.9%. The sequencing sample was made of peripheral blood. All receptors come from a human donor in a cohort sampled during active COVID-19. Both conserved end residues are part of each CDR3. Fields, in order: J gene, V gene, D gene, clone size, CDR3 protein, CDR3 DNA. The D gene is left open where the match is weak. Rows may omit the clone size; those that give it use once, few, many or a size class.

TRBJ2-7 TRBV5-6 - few CASSWSSYEQYF TGTGCCAGCAGTTGGAGTTCCTACGAGCAGTACTTC
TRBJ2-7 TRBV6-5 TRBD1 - CASSRLGQGGYEQYF TGTGCCAGCAGTCGACTCGGACAGGGGGGGTACGAGCAGTACTTC
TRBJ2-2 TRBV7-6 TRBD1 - CASRTGQGNTGELFF TGTGCCAGCAGAACTGGACAGGGGAACACCGGGGAGCTGTTTTTT
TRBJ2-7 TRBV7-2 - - CASSPAGSRSYEQYF TGTGCCAGCAGCCCCGCTGGCTCTCGCTCCTACGAGCAGTACTTC
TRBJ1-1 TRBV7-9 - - CASSLGRDNTEAFF TGTGCCAGCAGCTTGGGCAGAGATAACACTGAAGCTTTCTTT
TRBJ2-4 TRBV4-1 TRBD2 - CASKGAGLSVAKNIQYF TGCGCCAGCAAGGGAGCGGGGCTTTCAGTAGCCAAAAACATTCAGTACTTC
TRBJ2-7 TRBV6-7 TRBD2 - CASSYLAGGHEQYF TGTGCCAGCAGTTACCTGGCGGGGGGGCACGAGCAGTACTTC
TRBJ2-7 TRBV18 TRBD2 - CASSPPTRGSLGEQYF TGTGCCAGCTCACCACCGACGCGCGGGAGCCTAGGCGAGCAGTACTTC
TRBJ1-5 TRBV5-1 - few CASSLDSRQPQHF TGCGCCAGCAGCTTGGATAGCCGGCAGCCCCAGCATTTT
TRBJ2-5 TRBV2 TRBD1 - CASTRGETQYF TGTGCCAGCACCAGGGGGGAGACCCAGTACTTC
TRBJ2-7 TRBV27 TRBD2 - CASSLGTMYEQYF TGTGCCAGCAGTCTCGGGACTATGTACGAGCAGTACTTC
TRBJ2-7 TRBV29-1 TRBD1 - CSVAGGNEQYF TGCAGCGTGGCAGGGGGCAACGAGCAGTACTTC
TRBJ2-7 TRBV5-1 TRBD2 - CASSLARLAETYEQYF TGCGCCAGCAGCTTGGCCCGACTAGCGGAAACCTACGAGCAGTACTTC
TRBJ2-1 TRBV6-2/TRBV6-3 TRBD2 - CASSTRLAGALNEQFF TGTGCCAGCAGTACCCGGCTAGCGGGGGCTCTCAATGAGCAGTTCTTC
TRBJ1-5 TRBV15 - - CATSRDTGSNQPQHF TGTGCCACCAGCAGAGACACAGGAAGCAATCAGCCCCAGCATTTT
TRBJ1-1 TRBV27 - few CASSLWEGNTEAFF TGTGCCAGCAGTTTATGGGAGGGAAACACTGAAGCTTTCTTT
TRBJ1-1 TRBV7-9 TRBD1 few CASSSAGTGLTNTEAFF TGTGCCAGCAGCTCCGCCGGGACAGGGTTGACGAACACTGAAGCTTTCTTT
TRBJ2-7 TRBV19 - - CASSISPSYEQYF TGTGCCAGTAGTATAAGCCCCTCCTACGAGCAGTACTTC
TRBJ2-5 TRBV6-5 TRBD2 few CASRWEGIETQYF TGTGCCAGCAGGTGGGAGGGGATCGAGACCCAGTACTTC
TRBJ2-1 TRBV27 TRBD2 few CASRTSGGALYNEQFF TGTGCCAGCCGGACTAGCGGGGGGGCCTTATACAATGAGCAGTTCTTC
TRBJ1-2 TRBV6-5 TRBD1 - CASHDRDYGYTF TGTGCCAGTCACGACAGGGACTATGGCTACACCTTC
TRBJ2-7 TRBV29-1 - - CSVASSLASNEQYF TGCAGCGTTGCTTCATCATTAGCATCGAATGAGCAGTACTTC
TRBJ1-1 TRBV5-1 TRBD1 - CASSWTGGTEAFF TGCGCCAGCAGCTGGACAGGGGGGACTGAAGCTTTCTTT